A selection of T cell receptor beta chains follows, all from one sample in a study of vaccination and CD4 T cells after COVID-19. TCRdb passed the PCR reads through MiXCR, listing each CDR3 protein once. The repertoire holds approximately 6,600 distinct CDR3 sequences, with around 50% as singletons. No antigen has been assigned to these receptors. Sample: CD4+ T cells from blood, cultured in vitro. These receptors originate from a human donor who had recovered from COVID-19. The CDR3 runs from the conserved cysteine through the conserved F or W. The D gene is left open where the match is weak. Some rows mark clone size as missing; the rest say once, few, many or name a class of expanded clone.

J gene | D gene | clone size | V gene | CDR3 DNA | CDR3 protein
TRBJ1-1 | NA | NA | TRBV5-1 | TGCGCCAGCAGCTACTCTTACAGGGCGACGAACACTGAAGCTTTCTTT | CASSYSYRATNTEAFF
TRBJ1-5 | NA | NA | TRBV4-1 | TGCGCCAGCAGCCAAGATGGTCCAGGGTCCAATCAGCCCCAGCATTTT | CASSQDGPGSNQPQHF
TRBJ2-5 | TRBD1 | NA | TRBV7-2 | TGTGCCAGCAGGCCACCAGGGGGCATCGAACAAGAGACCCAGTACTTC | CASRPPGGIEQETQYF
TRBJ2-2 | TRBD2 | large | TRBV7-3 | TGTGCCAGCAGCTTAACCGGCGGGGGGGCCGCGGGGGAGCTGTTTTTT | CASSLTGGGAAGELFF
TRBJ2-2 | NA | NA | TRBV7-2 | TGTGCCAGCAGCTTAGCCGGGCCTACCGGGGAGCTGTTTTTT | CASSLAGPTGELFF
TRBJ1-6 | NA | NA | TRBV12-3/TRBV12-4 | TGTGCCAGCAGTTTAGAACAGGCATCACCCCTCCACTTT | CASSLEQASPLHF
TRBJ1-1 | NA | once | TRBV19 | TGTGCCAGTAGTATTCTTGAGAACACTGAAGCTTTCTTT | CASSILENTEAFF
TRBJ2-7 | NA | NA | TRBV6-1 | TGTGCCAGCAGTGAAATACCGAGGGGGTCCCAGTACTTC | CASSEIPRGSQYF
TRBJ2-7 | TRBD2 | NA | TRBV20-1 | TGCAGTGCTGGGGGCGTGTCTAGCGGGAGTAACTACGAGCAGTACTTC | CSAGGVSSGSNYEQYF
TRBJ2-1 | NA | NA | TRBV7-9 | TGTGCCAGCAGCTTACAGGCTAGAAACAATGAGCAGTTCTTC | CASSLQARNNEQFF
TRBJ2-5 | NA | NA | TRBV28 | TGTGCCAGCAGATCGGCAGCGGGCGGGGAGACCCAGTACTTC | CASRSAAGGETQYF
TRBJ1-6 | TRBD1 | NA | TRBV6-5 | TGTGCCAGCAGTTACCAGGGGGCTAATAATTCACCCCTCCACTTT | CASSYQGANNSPLHF
TRBJ1-1 | NA | NA | TRBV20-1 | TGCAGTGCTAGGGCCCCGGGTTCGAACACTGAAGCTTTCTTT | CSARAPGSNTEAFF
TRBJ2-5 | TRBD2 | NA | TRBV20-1 | TGCAGTGCTCGGTTAGGGACTAGCGGGCTGGAGACCCAGTACTTC | CSARLGTSGLETQYF
TRBJ2-3 | NA | NA | TRBV7-9 | TGTGCCAGCAGCTTGGTACAGGGCACAGATACGCAGTATTTT | CASSLVQGTDTQYF
TRBJ1-4 | NA | few | TRBV20-1 | TGCAGTGCTAGAGATCGTGGGGGTGGTGAAAAACTGTTTTTT | CSARDRGGGEKLFF
TRBJ1-6 | TRBD1 | NA | TRBV20-1 | TGCAGTGCTAGATCCGGACAGGTTACTAATTCACCCCTCCACTTT | CSARSGQVTNSPLHF
TRBJ2-7 | TRBD1 | NA | TRBV19 | TGTGCCAGTAGTACCCGGACAGGGGGCATCGACGAGCAGTACTTC | CASSTRTGGIDEQYF
TRBJ1-1 | TRBD1 | NA | TRBV5-4 | TGTGCCAGCAGCTTTCCAGGGGGCGCGGGAGCTTTCTTT | CASSFPGGAGAFF
TRBJ2-5 | NA | NA | TRBV7-7 | TGTGCTAGCAGCTTAGCCCCGGGAACTCAAGAGACCCAGTACTTC | CASSLAPGTQETQYF
TRBJ2-5 | NA | few | TRBV20-1 | TGCAGTGCTAGGATGCTAGGGGGGGGAGAGACCCAGTACTTC | CSARMLGGGETQYF
TRBJ1-3 | NA | NA | TRBV7-2 | TGTGCCAGCAGCTTCGGGGGGGCGGTAGGAAACACCATATATTTT | CASSFGGAVGNTIYF
TRBJ2-1 | TRBD2 | NA | TRBV5-1 | TGCGCCAGCAGGGGGCTAGCGGGGAGCGACAATGAGCAGTTCTTC | CASRGLAGSDNEQFF
TRBJ1-5 | TRBD1 | few | TRBV19 | TGTGCCAGTACCCATTCTCTGGACAGGGGGGAACAGCCCCAGCATTTT | CASTHSLDRGEQPQHF
TRBJ1-2 | NA | once | TRBV7-8 | TGTGCCAGCAGCTTACTGACAGTCTTC | CASSLLTVF